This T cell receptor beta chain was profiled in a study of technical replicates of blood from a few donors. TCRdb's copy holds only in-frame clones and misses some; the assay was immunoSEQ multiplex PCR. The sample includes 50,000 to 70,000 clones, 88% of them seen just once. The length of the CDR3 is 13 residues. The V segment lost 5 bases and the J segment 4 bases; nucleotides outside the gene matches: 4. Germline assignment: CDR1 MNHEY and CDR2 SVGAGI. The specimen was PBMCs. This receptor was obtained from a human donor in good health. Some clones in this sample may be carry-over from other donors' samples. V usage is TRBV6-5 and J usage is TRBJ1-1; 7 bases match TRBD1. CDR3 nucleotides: TGTGCCAGCAGTGACAGGGTGGGCACTGAAGCTTTCTTT. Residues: CASSDRVGTEAFF.